These 25 T cell receptor beta chains share one sample of origin, sequenced in a study of shared clonotypes between healthy human individuals. Only in-frame clones appear in the TCRdb table, and some are missing; sequencing was by immunoSEQ multiplex PCR. The sample yields around 320,000 clones, roughly 87% seen once. Sequenced: memory CD8+ T cells sorted from blood. Subset denoted: CD45RO+ cells pooled with CCR7-negative TemRA cells. The receptors here all came from a man aged 18-30 years in good health.

The genes are TRBV7-9 and TRBJ1-2, with 11 bases identical to TRBD1. Germline-derived CDR1 and CDR2 are SEHNR and FQNEAQ (reference sequence). This CDR3 is built from 16 residues. The J segment lost 8 bases and the V segment lost 5 bases, leaving 13 bases of the junction unmatched. CDR3 in amino acids: CASSPGQGADASGYTF. CDR3 nucleotide sequence: TGTGCCAGCAGCCCCGGACAGGGGGCCGATGCTAGCGGCTACACCTTC.

CDR3 loop: CASRIGGAAKETQYF. DNA of the CDR3: TGTGCCAGCAGAATAGGGGGCGCGGCAAAAGAGACCCAGTACTTC. The chain couples TRBV5-4 to TRBJ2-5, with 7 bases identical to TRBD1. Trimming at V came to 5 bases and at J to 3 bases, leaving 10 bases not matched to a gene. CDR1 is SGHNT, CDR2 YYREEE, per germline (reference sequence). The CDR3 runs 15 residues.

Only one count was recorded for this clone. The chain employs TRBV10-2 and TRBJ2-6; tentatively, D is TRBD2 (6 bases). Germline V gene lookup returns CDR1 WSHSY and CDR2 SAAADI. The CDR3 spans 14 residues. V lost 0 bases and J 8 bases, leaving 8 bases between the germline ends. DNA for the CDR3: TGCGCCAGCAGTGAGTCGGAGGGGCCCAACGTCCTGACTTTC. Amino acids: CASSESEGPNVLTF.

This clone is termed large (0.1 to 1%). V gene TRBV30 combines with J gene TRBJ1-5; D is perhaps TRBD1 (6 bases). Germline CDR1 reads GTSNPN; CDR2 reads SVGIG (reference sequence). The CDR3 is 13 amino acids. The germline V and J ends were trimmed by 3 bases and 8 bases, with 14 bases remaining between them. In DNA, the CDR3 is TGTGCCTGGAGGCGACTCAGACAGGAGCCCCAGCATTTT. This translates into CAWRRLRQEPQHF.

The V gene is TRBV4-3, the J gene TRBJ1-2, with TRBD1 as a possible D gene (6 bases). The CDR3 is 16 residues long. Trimming removed 4 bases from V and 5 bases from J, with 20 bases in between. Germline CDR1 and CDR2: LGHNA and YSLEER. CDR3 loop: CASSPSIGGILYGYTF. CDR3 nucleotide sequence: TGCGCCAGCAGCCCAAGTATAGGGGGAATACTTTATGGCTACACCTTC.

This rearrangement joins TRBV4-3 to TRBJ1-2; D is undetermined. Trimming left V 1 base short and J 3 bases short, with 12 bases between. CDR3 size: 15 residues. Germline V CDR1 and CDR2: LGHNA, YSLEER. The CDR3 protein is CASSQALTGDYGYTF. Written as DNA, the CDR3 is TGCGCCAGCAGCCAAGCTCTAACGGGAGACTATGGCTACACCTTC.

This clone occurred once. V is TRBV2 and J is TRBJ2-1; D perhaps matches TRBD2 (5 bases). Germline V gene lookup returns CDR1 SNHLY and CDR2 FYNNEI. The germline V and J ends were trimmed by 1 base and 4 bases, with 8 bases remaining between them. CDR3 length equals 14 residues. The CDR3 DNA reads TGTGCCAGCAGTGAAGGGAGAGGGTACAATGAGCAGTTCTTC. This encodes CASSEGRGYNEQFF.

The rearrangement uses TRBV27 and TRBJ1-5; D might be TRBD1 (6 bases). Per germline, CDR1 MNHEY and CDR2 SMNVEV (reference sequence). This CDR3 has 14 amino acids. Trimming cost V 6 bases and J 5 bases, with 14 bases left between them. CDR3 sequence reads: CASRTQGFDQPQHF. CDR3 in DNA: TGTGCCAGCAGAACACAGGGATTTGATCAGCCCCAGCATTTT.

The rearrangement joins TRBV6-1 to TRBJ2-3; the D gene is possibly TRBD1 (5 bases). Deletions cut 2 bases from V and 2 bases from J, with 11 bases between. Germline values: CDR1 MNHNS, CDR2 SASEGT. The CDR3 consists of 15 residues. As DNA, the CDR3 is TGTGCCAGCAGTGAACACAGGCCCGTCACAGATACGCAGTATTTT. Translation: CASSEHRPVTDTQYF.

The rearrangement links TRBV27 to TRBJ2-3, with 8 bases that match TRBD1. The CDR3 covers 14 residues. Germline CDR1 MNHEY, CDR2 SMNVEV (reference sequence). After removal of 5 bases from V and 2 bases from J, the junction contained 3 bases not matched to a gene. CDR3 coding DNA: TGTGCCAGCAGTCGACAGGGGATCACAGATACGCAGTATTTT. The encoded protein is CASSRQGITDTQYF.

V is TRBV6-5 and J is TRBJ1-3; no reliable D call. CDR1 MNHEY and CDR2 SVGAGI come from the germline V gene. The CDR3 runs 11 residues. V lost 8 bases, J lost 0 bases, and 2 bases lay in between. The CDR3 nucleotides are TGTGCCAGCCACTCTGGAAACACCATATATTTT. Amino acids: CASHSGNTIYF.

V gene TRBV6-5 combines with J gene TRBJ2-5, with 7 nucleotides matching TRBD1. Germline V gene lookup returns CDR1 MNHEY and CDR2 SVGAGI. This CDR3 has 16 amino acids. Trimming took 1 base from V and 5 from J; bases not matched to a gene: 10. DNA of the CDR3: TGTGCCAGCAGTTACTTCTTTACAGGGGCGCGGGAGACCCAGTACTTC. Amino acids: CASSYFFTGARETQYF.

This chain connects TRBV7-6 to TRBJ2-2; D ambiguous. The CDR3 length is 13 residues. The V gene's germline CDR1 is SGHVS and CDR2 FNYEAQ. The V end lost 2 bases, the J end lost 2 bases, and 3 bases lay between the germline ends. CDR3 bases: TGTGCCAGCAGCTTATCTAACACCGGGGAGCTGTTTTTT. Amino acid sequence: CASSLSNTGELFF.

J is TRBJ2-7 and V is TRBV30; 8 positions agree with TRBD1. Germline V gene data show CDR1 as GTSNPN and CDR2 as SVGIG (reference sequence). Unmatched junction bases numbered 4, after V lost 3 bases and J lost 3 bases. The CDR3 totals 13 residues. CDR3 coding DNA: TGTGCCTGGAGATACAGGGGGGACTACGAGCAGTACTTC. Amino acid sequence: CAWRYRGDYEQYF.

The chain recombines TRBV28 with TRBJ2-7; 7 nucleotides match TRBD1. The CDR3 is made up of 14 amino acids. The V and J ends lost 6 bases and 6 bases, in that order; junction bases with no gene match: 11. The V gene's germline CDR1 is MDHEN and CDR2 SYDVKM. The CDR3 nucleotides are TGTGCCAGCAGCTTTACAGGGGTCCTTAGCGAGCAGTACTTC. Translated: CASSFTGVLSEQYF.

This clone was seen a few times. The CDR3 protein is CASSLISVSYEQYF. CDR3 coding DNA: TGTGCCAGCAGCCTAATTAGCGTATCCTACGAGCAGTACTTC. The chain links TRBV7-8 to TRBJ2-7, with D tentatively TRBD2 (5 bases). Germline V lookup: CDR1 SGHVS, CDR2 FQNEAQ. V gave up 5 bases and J gave up 1 base, with 12 bases separating them. This CDR3 contains 14 residues.

This clone was found a few times. The J gene is TRBJ2-7, the V gene TRBV27; D is undetermined. The CDR3 has 12 amino acids. Trimming left V 8 bases short and J 1 base short, with 9 bases between. Germline V CDR1 and CDR2: MNHEY, SMNVEV (reference sequence). The CDR3 DNA reads TGTGCCAGCTTTACTTCGTCCTACGAGCAGTACTTC. This translates into CASFTSSYEQYF.

This chain joins TRBV10-3 and TRBJ1-6; D perhaps matches TRBD1 (6 bases). The CDR3 spans 14 residues. Trimming took off 2 bases at V and 10 bases at J, with 12 bases between the two ends. Germline V gene lookup returns CDR1 ENHRY and CDR2 SYGVKD. The CDR3 DNA is TGTGCCATCAGTGAGGACAGGTTAATATCACCCCTCCACTTT. This sequence encodes CAISEDRLISPLHF.

The rearrangement uses TRBV7-3 and TRBJ2-3, with D perhaps being TRBD1 or TRBD2 (5 bases each). There are 16 residues in the CDR3. The germline gives CDR1 SGHTA, CDR2 FQGTGA. Trimming shortened V by 4 bases and J by 1 base, and 15 bases separated the two germline ends. CDR3: CASSSTGGFGTDTQYF. In DNA form, the CDR3 reads TGTGCCAGCAGCTCAACTGGGGGTTTCGGCACAGATACGCAGTATTTT.

This chain connects TRBV5-1 to TRBJ2-7; D gene ambiguous. The germline V gene has CDR1 SGHRS and CDR2 YFSETQ. The V gene lost 2 bases and the J gene lost 4 bases, with 10 bases spanning the gap. The CDR3 covers 13 residues. The DNA of the CDR3 is TGCGCCAGCAGCTTCTTCCTAGGTTACGAGCAGTACTTC. It is translated as CASSFFLGYEQYF.

The chain is built from TRBV4-1 and TRBJ2-4, with D perhaps TRBD1 or TRBD2 (5 bases each). Deletions cut 4 bases from V and 0 bases from J, with 13 bases between. Germline CDR1 is MGHRA and CDR2 is YSYEKL. The CDR3 runs to 16 residues. The CDR3 coding sequence is TGCGCCAGCAGCCCCCCGGGGCGCGTAGCCAAAAACATTCAGTACTTC. Its protein product is CASSPPGRVAKNIQYF.

The chain has TRBV7-2 and TRBJ1-6; D is perhaps TRBD1 (5 bases). The CDR3 totals 21 residues. With 0 bases removed from V and 7 bases from J, the gap between germline ends came to 28 bases. Germline CDR1 is SGHTA and CDR2 is FQGNSA. The CDR3 DNA reads as TGTGCCAGCAGCTTAGCACCCGGTGCGAGTGGGGGGTATAGGGAAAATTCACCCCTCCACTTT. This gives the protein CASSLAPGASGGYRENSPLHF.

The J gene is TRBJ1-1, the V gene TRBV10-3, with D possibly matching TRBD1 (6 bases). This CDR3 has 13 residues. V was shortened by 6 bases and J by 4 bases, with 12 bases between the two germline ends. Germline CDR1 ENHRY, CDR2 SYGVKD. In DNA, the CDR3 is TGTGCCATCAGACAGGGCGTCGTCACTGAAGCTTTCTTT. It codes for CAIRQGVVTEAFF.

The chain joins TRBV30 to TRBJ2-2; TRBD1 or TRBD2 may be the D gene (5 bases each). Germline V lookup: CDR1 GTSNPN, CDR2 SVGIG (reference sequence). V was cut by 4 bases and J by 2 bases, with 11 bases left in between. This CDR3 comprises 14 residues. For the CDR3, the DNA is TGTGCCTGGACCTCCGGGACCAACACCGGGGAGCTGTTTTTT. This sequence encodes CAWTSGTNTGELFF.

The chain has TRBV18 and TRBJ2-7; no definite D call. Looked up from germline, CDR1 is KGHSH and CDR2 is LQKENI. V lost 0 bases, J lost 3 bases, and 12 bases lay in between. The CDR3 contains 15 residues. The CDR3 spells CASSPPPDGVYEQYF. For the CDR3, the DNA is TGTGCCAGCTCACCACCTCCGGATGGGGTCTACGAGCAGTACTTC.